This T cell receptor beta chain emerged from a study of T cells in Graves' hyperthyroidism and ophthalmopathy. Study overall: The authors collected peripheral blood at initial diagnosis, before any treatment. The study's findings and limits: Peripheral blood also featured most of the thyroid clonotypes expanded above 0.001.

With respect to this clonotype: Its antigen is not known.

Researchers took RNA transcripts and amplified the TCR beta CDR3 regions from them. HTBI primers were used for first-round RT-PCR of the TCR CDR3. TCRdb itself ran the multiplex PCR reads through MiXCR, one entry per CDR3 protein. In the table there are roughly 280,000 distinct CDR3 sequences, roughly 20% of which are singletons. Germline values: CDR1 KGHDR, CDR2 SFDVKD. The CDR3 length is 16 residues. V trimming: 3 bases; J trimming: 5 bases; junction bases outside the gene matches: 10. V and J are TRBV24-1 and TRBJ2-7; TRBD2 matches at 9 bases. The sequenced material came from blood. The clonotype was recovered from a young man with Graves' ophthalmopathy. The CDR3 DNA sequence: TGTGCCACCAGTGATCCCGGTAGCGGGAGAATCGACGAGCAGTACTTC. Amino acid sequence: CATSDPGSGRIDEQYF.